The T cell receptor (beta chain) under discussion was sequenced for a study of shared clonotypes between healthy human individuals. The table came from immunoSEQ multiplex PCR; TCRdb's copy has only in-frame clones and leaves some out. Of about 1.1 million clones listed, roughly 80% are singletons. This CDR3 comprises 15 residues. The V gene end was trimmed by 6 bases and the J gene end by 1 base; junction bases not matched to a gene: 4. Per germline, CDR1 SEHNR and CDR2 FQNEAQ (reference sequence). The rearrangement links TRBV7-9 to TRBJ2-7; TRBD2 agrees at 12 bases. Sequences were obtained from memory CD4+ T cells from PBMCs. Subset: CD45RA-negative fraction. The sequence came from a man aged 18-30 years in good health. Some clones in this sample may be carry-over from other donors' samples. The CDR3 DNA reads TGTGCCAGCAGTCTGACTAGCGGGGGTTCCTACGAGCAGTACTTC. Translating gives CASSLTSGGSYEQYF.